The source of this T cell receptor (beta chain) is a study of blood T cell repertoires in COVID-19. The wider study: Researchers got acute and convalescent COVID-19 samples from the United States, Italy and Spain.

Some clones are missing from TCRdb's copy, which holds only in-frame ones; the method was immunoSEQ multiplex PCR. The sample holds about 370,000 clones; approximately 93% are singletons and the top ten take roughly 0.9%. During the 2 weeks before they entered the study, exposed participants had met someone with a PCR-confirmed or clinician-diagnosed COVID-19 case. CDR3 length: 15 amino acids. V lost 0 bases and J lost 6; bases outside the gene matches: 9. The germline V gene has CDR1 SGHDT and CDR2 YYEEEE. The rearrangement uses TRBV5-6 and TRBJ2-7, with 7 bases identical to TRBD1. The sequencing input was PBMCs or T cells enriched from blood (not recorded which). This sequence was found in a woman aged 40-49 years who had been exposed to COVID-19. The CDR3 is CASSLAMDRSTEQYF. CDR3 nucleotide sequence: TGTGCCAGCAGCTTGGCGATGGACAGGTCCACCGAGCAGTACTTC.